This TCR beta chain was sequenced for a study of blood T cell repertoires in COVID-19. Study-wide context: From the United States, Italy and Spain came samples of acute and convalescent COVID-19. From T cells, B-cell-depleted T cells, or PBMCs came the material, which was cDNA or gDNA.

The length of the CDR3 is 16 residues. Germline V CDR1 and CDR2: MNHNS, SASEGT. J gave up 4 bases and V 2 bases, and 5 bases lay outside the gene matches. Original handling: Reference gene primers were amplified, and this amplification served to estimate nucleated cell counts. TCRdb's table, derived via immunoSEQ multiplex PCR, lists solely in-frame clones and lacks some. The V and J calls and the clone size are those of that table, but D and trimming were determined from the DNA. Of around 450,000 clones listed, 85% to 90% are singletons. The sequence was obtained from a woman in her thirties with acute or convalescent COVID-19. The rearrangement joins TRBV6-1 to TRBJ2-2; 9 bases agree with TRBD2. What was sequenced was peripheral blood. CDR3 in DNA: TGTGCCAGCAGTGAACTGCGGGGGGGCCCCACCGGGGAGCTGTTTTTT. Translated, it gives CASSELRGGPTGELFF.